These 18 T cell receptor beta chains were sequenced from one sample in a study of early T cells in non-severe SARS-CoV-2 infection. A single record per CDR3 protein comes from TCRdb applying MiXCR to the 5' RACE reads. The table has about 79,000 distinct CDR3 sequences, approximately 10% seen once. Sequenced input: whole blood. All receptors come from an adult who was a healthcare worker with PCR-confirmed SARS-CoV-2 infection or an uninfected control (not recorded which).

The gene calls are TRBV11-2 and TRBJ2-3; TRBD2 agrees at 11 bases. CDR1 and CDR2 (germline): SGHAT, FQNNGV. The CDR3 has 17 amino acids. V lost 6 bases to trimming and J lost 4 bases; unmatched junction nucleotides: 12. The CDR3 loop reads CASSSGTSGPRADTQYF. Written as DNA, the CDR3 is TGTGCCAGCAGTTCCGGGACTAGCGGTCCGAGGGCAGATACGCAGTATTTT. Complete variable domain (other parts from reference TRBV11-2 and TRBJ2-3): EAGVAQSPRYKIIEKRQSVAFWCNPISGHATLYWYQQILGQGPKLLIQFQNNGVVDDSQLPKDRFSAERLKGVDSTLKIQPAKLEDSAVYLCASSSGTSGPRADTQYFGPGTRLTVL.

This clonotype appeared a few times. This chain links TRBV11-2 with TRBJ2-3; 13 bases fit TRBD2. The trim removed 3 bases at V and 4 bases at J, leaving 1 base unmatched. Germline CDR1 is SGHAT and CDR2 is FQNNGV. This CDR3 has 15 amino acids. The CDR3 region is CASSLGLAGSDTQYF. CDR3 sequence (DNA): TGTGCCAGCAGCTTGGGACTAGCGGGGTCAGATACGCAGTATTTT.

Judged by abundance, this clonotype is medium-sized. V is TRBV14 and J is TRBJ2-2, with 10 bases lining up with TRBD2. With 4 bases clipped from V and 3 bases from J, the junction kept 8 bases outside the gene matches. CDR1 is SGHDN, CDR2 FVKESK, per germline. The length of the CDR3 is 17 residues. The CDR3 here is CASSRQAGGYDTGELFF. DNA for the CDR3: TGTGCCAGCAGCCGACAAGCGGGGGGGTACGACACCGGGGAGCTGTTTTTT.

This clonotype was found many times. The chain couples TRBV19 to TRBJ1-5, with D hard to call. Between the trimmed V and J ends, which lost 7 bases and 5 bases, there was a span of 15 bases. From germline, CDR1 is LNHDA and CDR2 SQIVND (reference sequence). The CDR3 is 14 amino acids. In nucleotides, the CDR3 is TGTGCCAGTACCGAGTTGGACGGTGATCAGCCCCAGCATTTT. Translation gives CASTELDGDQPQHF.

In its sample, this clonotype was seen a few times. The chain links TRBV20-1 to TRBJ2-2; 8 nucleotides align to TRBD2. The CDR3 loop spans 16 amino acids. The germline gives CDR1 DFQATT, CDR2 SNEGSKA (reference sequence). J gave up 7 bases and V 3 bases, and 13 bases lay outside the gene matches. Here the CDR3 reads CSARPPGGGQNGELFF. CDR3 in DNA: TGCAGTGCTAGGCCCCCAGGCGGGGGGCAAAACGGGGAGCTGTTTTTT.

This clonotype has ten or more counts. The chain recombines TRBV5-1 with TRBJ1-1; D may be TRBD1 (5 bases). The V end was cut by 3 bases, the J end by 4 bases, with 7 bases between. The CDR3 runs 12 residues. The germline gives CDR1 SGHRS, CDR2 YFSETQ. The chain's CDR3 is CASSSQGTEAFF. The CDR3 DNA sequence: TGCGCCAGCAGCTCTCAGGGCACTGAAGCTTTCTTT. The full variable domain, with the rest looked up from reference TRBV5-1 and TRBJ1-1, is KAGVTQTPRYLIKTRGQQVTLSCSPISGHRSVSWYQQTPGQGLQFLFEYFSETQRNKGNFPGRFSGRQFSNSRSEMNVSTLELGDSALYLCASSSQGTEAFFGQGTRLTVV.

This clonotype has a handful of counts. The V gene is TRBV12-5, the J gene TRBJ2-7, with D tentatively TRBD1 (7 bases). The CDR3 is 13 amino acids. The V end lost 6 bases, the J end lost 3 bases, and 12 bases lay between the germline ends. Germline V gene sequence: CDR1 LGHNT, CDR2 FRNRAP. The CDR3 here is CASGRDSDYEQYF. In nucleotides, the CDR3 is TGTGCTAGTGGGCGGGACAGCGACTACGAGCAGTACTTC. The whole variable domain, remainder taken from reference TRBV12-5 and TRBJ2-7, is DARVTQTPRHKVTEMGQEVTMRCQPILGHNTVFWYRQTMMQGLELLAYFRNRAPLDDSGMPKDRFSAEMPDATLATLKIQPSEPRDSAVYFCASGRDSDYEQYFGPGTRLTVT.

In its sample, this clonotype was seen many times. The chain carries TRBV29-1 and TRBJ1-3; 7 bases are shared with TRBD1. There are 12 residues in the CDR3. The germline CDR1 and CDR2 sequences are SQVTM and ANQGSEA. After removal of 4 bases from V and 7 bases from J, the junction contained 4 bases not matched to a gene. DNA for the CDR3: TGCAGCGTTGTCGGCAGGGGGAACACCATATATTTT. It is translated as CSVVGRGNTIYF.

This clonotype was recorded at least ten times. V is TRBV7-9 and J is TRBJ1-2; possible D gene TRBD1, 6 bases. Germline-derived CDR1 and CDR2 are SEHNR and FQNEAQ (reference sequence). The CDR3 covers 12 residues. The V gene lost 8 bases and the J gene lost 5 bases, with 12 bases spanning the gap. The CDR3 DNA is TGTGCCAGCCGAGCAGGGGCGTATGGCTACACCTTC. It specifies CASRAGAYGYTF.

The J gene is TRBJ1-3, the V gene TRBV6-6; a weak D match, TRBD1 (5 bases). Germline V gene data show CDR1 as MNHNY and CDR2 as SVGAGI (reference sequence). This CDR3 is 14 amino acids long. V was shortened by 7 bases and J by 0 bases, with 10 bases between the two germline ends. The CDR3 loop reads CASTTDSSGNTIYF. CDR3 DNA sequence: TGTGCCAGCACAACCGACAGCTCTGGAAACACCATATATTTT.

This clonotype has only a few counts. The gene calls are TRBV5-1 and TRBJ1-1, with D perhaps TRBD1 (5 bases). Trimming left V 0 bases short and J 9 bases short, with 6 bases between. Germline CDR1 and CDR2: SGHRS and YFSETQ. The length of the CDR3 is 11 residues. CDR3 in DNA: TGCGCCAGCAGCTTGGCAGGGAAAGCTTTCTTT. Translating it yields CASSLAGKAFF.

Concerning this clonotype: This may be a read error, as it is one base from a much larger clone. The rearrangement joins TRBV5-1 to TRBJ2-3; 9 bases fit TRBD2. CDR3 length: 15 residues. Looked up from germline, CDR1 is SGHRS and CDR2 is YFSETQ. The CDR3 here is CACSYWTSDTDTQYF. CDR3 bases: TGCGCCTGCAGCTATTGGACTAGCGACACAGATACGCAGTATTTT.

This chain joins TRBV13 and TRBJ2-5; possibly TRBD2 for D (6 bases). The CDR3 loop spans 14 amino acids. Germline CDR1 PRHDT, CDR2 FYEKMQ (reference sequence). V gave up 5 bases and J gave up 6 bases, with 16 bases separating them. CDR3 sequence: CASSPTGRRQTQYF. Written as DNA, the CDR3 is TGTGCCAGCAGCCCAACCGGGAGAAGACAGACCCAGTACTTC.

This clonotype was counted a few times. V usage is TRBV5-1 and J usage is TRBJ2-1; TRBD2 matches at 14 bases. V shed 0 bases and J 8 bases; nucleotides not matched to a gene: 4. Germline CDR1 and CDR2: SGHRS and YFSETQ. This CDR3 contains 16 residues. CDR3: CASSLAGTSGGDEQFF. CDR3 sequence (DNA): TGCGCCAGCAGCTTGGCCGGGACTAGCGGGGGCGATGAGCAGTTCTTC.

The V call is TRBV7-2, the J call TRBJ1-2; no definite D call. Trimming removed 1 base at V and 7 bases at J, with 16 bases between. Germline assignment: CDR1 SGHTA and CDR2 FQGNSA. CDR3 length equals 15 residues. CDR3 DNA: TGTGCCAGCAGCTTAGGATTACCCACGGGTCCTGGCTACACCTTC. It specifies CASSLGLPTGPGYTF. The entire variable domain, with the rest obtained from reference TRBV7-2 and TRBJ1-2, is as follows: GAGVSQSPSNKVTEKGKDVELRCDPISGHTALYWYRQSLGQGLEFLIYFQGNSAPDKSGLPSDRFSAERTGGSVSTLTIQRTQQEDSAVYLCASSLGLPTGPGYTFGSGTRLTVV.

This chain links TRBV5-1 with TRBJ2-3; D gene unclear. Trimming took 0 bases from V and 2 from J, leaving 7 bases between them. CDR1 is SGHRS, CDR2 YFSETQ, per germline. The CDR3 is made up of 14 amino acids. CDR3: CASSLALNTDTQYF. CDR3 DNA: TGCGCCAGCAGCTTGGCTTTAAACACAGATACGCAGTATTTT. Looking up the rest from reference TRBV5-1 and TRBJ2-3 gives the full variable domain: KAGVTQTPRYLIKTRGQQVTLSCSPISGHRSVSWYQQTPGQGLQFLFEYFSETQRNKGNFPGRFSGRQFSNSRSEMNVSTLELGDSALYLCASSLALNTDTQYFGPGTRLTVL.

This clonotype was observed at least ten times. The CDR3 DNA reads TGTGCCATCAGATCTAGCGGGGGATTTGGCACAGATACGCAGTATTTT. Translated: CAIRSSGGFGTDTQYF. This chain uses TRBV10-3 with TRBJ2-3; 10 nucleotides match TRBD2. Per the germline V gene, CDR1 is ENHRY and CDR2 is SYGVKD. CDR3 length: 16 amino acids. After removal of 6 bases from V and 1 base from J, the junction contained 7 bases not matched to a gene.

This clonotype was recorded a few times. The V and J genes are TRBV7-3 and TRBJ1-1, with D possibly being TRBD1 (5 bases). This CDR3 region has 13 residues. In germline, CDR1 is SGHTA, CDR2 FQGTGA. V lost 0 bases, J lost 8 bases, and 10 bases lay in between. The DNA for the CDR3 is TGTGCCAGCAGCTTAACCTACAGGAGCGAAGCTTTCTTT. Amino acid sequence: CASSLTYRSEAFF.